Listed below are T cell receptor beta chains from one sample, sequenced in a study of T cell responses to AZD1222 COVID-19 vaccine. TCRdb's copy holds only in-frame clones and misses some; the assay was immunoSEQ multiplex PCR. The sample includes roughly 120,000 clones, around 89% of them seen just once. Material: peripheral blood, obtained on day 0 of AZD1222 vaccination. The receptors were sampled from an adult in good health. Both conserved end residues are part of each CDR3. The D gene is left open where the match is weak. Size values are once, few and many counts, or a class for expanded clones, and some rows have none.

size,J,V,D,CDR3,DNA
.,TRBJ1-6,TRBV7-8,.,CASSLEQGLNSPLHF,TGTGCCAGCAGCTTAGAGCAGGGCTTGAATTCACCCCTCCACTTT
.,TRBJ1-6,TRBV30,TRBD1,CAWGQDGNSPLHF,TGTGCCTGGGGACAGGACGGCAATTCACCCCTCCACTTT
.,TRBJ1-6,TRBV30,.,CAWAYRVGDSPLHF,TGTGCCTGGGCCTACAGGGTCGGGGATTCACCCCTCCACTTT
.,TRBJ2-3,TRBV30,TRBD2,CAWSGPGLAGGLDTQYF,TGTGCCTGGAGTGGGCCGGGACTAGCGGGGGGGTTGGATACGCAGTATTTT
once,TRBJ2-1,TRBV19,.,CASSIGLGNEQFF,TGTGCCAGTAGTATTGGGTTGGGTAATGAGCAGTTCTTC
.,TRBJ2-5,TRBV12-5,.,CASGLAGTHIQQETQYF,TGTGCTAGTGGTTTGGCGGGGACCCATATACAACAAGAGACCCAGTACTTC
once,TRBJ1-1,TRBV28,.,CASIRDRAREAFF,TGTGCCAGCATCAGGGATCGGGCGCGTGAAGCTTTCTTT
.,TRBJ1-4,TRBV3-1/TRBV3-2,.,CASSGRQMGNEKLFF,TGTGCCAGCAGTGGCAGACAGATGGGTAATGAAAAACTGTTTTTT
.,TRBJ2-1,TRBV5-1,.,CASSSGLLSSYNEQFF,TGCGCCAGCAGCTCGGGGCTGCTTAGCTCCTACAATGAGCAGTTCTTC
once,TRBJ2-1,TRBV7-3,TRBD2,CASSLNPGTSGSSEQFF,TGTGCCAGCAGCTTAAACCCCGGGACTAGCGGGAGTAGTGAGCAGTTCTTC
.,TRBJ2-1,TRBV29-1,.,CSAVGSYNEQFF,TGCAGCGCTGTAGGCTCCTACAATGAGCAGTTCTTC
once,TRBJ1-2,TRBV27,TRBD1,CASSRTGGPRSYGYTF,TGTGCCAGCTCTAGGACAGGGGGCCCAAGGTCGTATGGCTACACCTTC
.,TRBJ1-3,TRBV6-5,.,CASSSVLNTIYF,TGTGCCAGCAGTTCCGTTTTAAACACCATATATTTT
.,TRBJ2-7,TRBV9,.,CASSVGGGQTPEQYF,TGTGCCAGCAGCGTAGGGGGGGGACAGACCCCCGAGCAGTACTTC
.,TRBJ2-3,TRBV3-1/TRBV3-2,TRBD2,CASSPWGGDTQYF,TGTGCCAGCTCGCCCTGGGGGGGGGATACGCAGTATTTT
.,TRBJ1-2,TRBV4-1,.,CASSQPSGTSYGYTF,TGCGCCAGCAGCCAACCCTCCGGGACAAGCTATGGCTACACCTTC
few,TRBJ2-5,TRBV5-1,TRBD2,CASSSASGVGETQYF,TGCGCCAGCAGCTCGGCTAGCGGGGTTGGAGAGACCCAGTACTTC
.,TRBJ1-5,TRBV3-1/TRBV3-2,.,CASSNTGYNQPQHF,TGTGCCAGCAGCAACACAGGGTACAATCAGCCCCAGCATTTT
.,TRBJ2-7,TRBV28,TRBD2,CASTNAPGGYEQYF,TGTGCCAGCACCAACGCTCCGGGAGGCTACGAGCAGTACTTC
.,TRBJ2-7,TRBV2,TRBD1,CARQGAREQYF,TGTGCCAGACAGGGGGCGCGGGAGCAGTACTTC
.,TRBJ1-1,TRBV7-9,.,CASSRVDTEAFF,TGTGCCAGCAGCCGCGTCGACACTGAAGCTTTCTTT
.,TRBJ1-4,TRBV11-2,.,CASSLASGWGEKLFF,TGTGCCAGCAGCTTAGCTTCGGGGTGGGGTGAAAAACTGTTTTTT
.,TRBJ1-1,TRBV3-1/TRBV3-2,.,CASSPPSRVNTEAFF,TGTGCCAGCAGCCCCCCTTCCCGGGTGAACACTGAAGCTTTCTTT
few,TRBJ1-2,TRBV6-5,TRBD1,CASSYYRGFGYTF,TGTGCCAGCAGTTACTACAGGGGGTTTGGCTACACCTTC
.,TRBJ2-5,TRBV5-4,.,CASSLSGSGWETQYF,TGTGCCAGCAGCTTGAGTGGGTCAGGGTGGGAGACCCAGTACTTC
.,TRBJ2-4,TRBV20-1,TRBD2,CSASRLAGYTKNIQYF,TGCAGTGCTAGTCGACTAGCGGGGTACACCAAAAACATTCAGTACTTC
.,TRBJ2-3,TRBV7-2,.,CASSLDYNTDTQYF,TGTGCCAGCAGCTTAGATTACAACACAGATACGCAGTATTTT
.,TRBJ1-1,TRBV11-3,.,CASSLGGGRMNTEAFF,TGTGCCAGCAGCTTGGGTGGAGGCAGAATGAACACTGAAGCTTTCTTT
.,TRBJ2-7,TRBV7-9,.,CASSLAHEQYF,TGTGCCAGCAGCTTAGCCCACGAGCAGTACTTC